Below, 23 T cell receptor beta chains from the same sample are listed, as sequenced in a study of T cell responses to AZD1222 COVID-19 vaccine. Measured with immunoSEQ multiplex PCR; TCRdb has only the in-frame clones, and not every one. In the table there are some 90,000 clones, approximately 88% of which are singletons. This material consisted of peripheral blood, taken 28 days after the second AZD1222 dose. The receptors derive from an adult who received the AZD1222 COVID-19 vaccine.

V is TRBV12-3 or TRBV12-4 and J is TRBJ1-5, with D perhaps matching TRBD1 (5 bases). CDR3 length equals 13 residues. Trimming pared 4 bases from V and 6 bases from J, leaving 10 bases between. CDR3 region: CASSWGVGQPQHF. In DNA form, the CDR3 reads TGTGCCAGCAGTTGGGGGGTTGGTCAGCCCCAGCATTTT.

J is TRBJ2-7 and V is TRBV2; TRBD2 aligns across 13 bases. This CDR3 contains 14 residues. Trimming cost V 6 bases and J 6 bases; bases outside gene matches: 5. Per the germline V gene, CDR1 is SNHLY and CDR2 is FYNNEI. CDR3 protein: CASRRLAGGGEQYF. As DNA, the CDR3 is TGTGCCAGCAGAAGACTAGCGGGGGGCGGCGAGCAGTACTTC. Drawing the rest from reference TRBV2 and TRBJ2-7, the complete variable domain is EPEVTQTPSHQVTQMGQEVILRCVPISNHLYFYWYRQILGQKVEFLVSFYNNEISEKSEIFDDQFSVERPDGSNFTLKIRSTKLEDSAMYFCASRRLAGGGEQYFGPGTRLTVT.

J is TRBJ2-7 and V is TRBV19; TRBD1 agrees at 10 bases. V shed 5 bases and J 4 bases; nucleotides not matched to a gene: 5. The CDR3 is 14 residues long. Per the germline V gene, CDR1 is LNHDA and CDR2 is SQIVND (reference sequence). The CDR3 DNA reads TGTGCCAGTAGTGGACAGGGGGAGTGGTACGAGCAGTACTTC. Its translation is CASSGQGEWYEQYF.

The sample holds one count of this clone. The chain employs TRBV27 and TRBJ1-2; possibly TRBD1 for D (5 bases). Trimming stripped 4 bases from V and 4 bases from J, with 7 bases between. The CDR3 has 12 residues. Germline lookup yields CDR1 MNHEY and CDR2 SMNVEV (reference sequence). Here the CDR3 DNA reads TGTGCCAGCAGTTCAGACAGCTATGGCTACACCTTC. This gives the protein CASSSDSYGYTF.

The V gene is TRBV6-5, the J gene TRBJ2-3; the match to TRBD2 covers 9 bases. V was clipped by 1 base and J by 6 bases; unmatched bases: 5. The CDR3 runs 15 residues. Germline CDR1 and CDR2: MNHEY and SVGAGI. The CDR3 protein is CASSYFAGGWDTQYF. The CDR3 nucleotides are TGTGCCAGCAGTTACTTTGCGGGGGGGTGGGATACGCAGTATTTT.

The rearrangement links TRBV12-3 or TRBV12-4 to TRBJ1-5; TRBD1 might be the D (5 bases). Trimming removed 6 bases from V and 9 bases from J, with 12 bases in between. The length of the CDR3 is 12 residues. CDR3 region: CASRTVTGPQHF. For the CDR3, the DNA is TGTGCCAGCAGGACAGTAACGGGGCCCCAGCATTTT.

The V and J genes are TRBV19 and TRBJ2-3, with D hard to call. Trimming pared 5 bases from V and 3 bases from J, leaving 9 bases between. CDR1 is LNHDA and CDR2 is SQIVND in the germline V gene (reference sequence). The CDR3 contains 13 residues. The CDR3 sequence is CASSAQHTDTQYF. CDR3 in DNA: TGTGCCAGTAGTGCCCAGCATACAGATACGCAGTATTTT.

This rearrangement joins TRBV6-6 to TRBJ2-1; D possibly uses TRBD1 or TRBD2 (5 bases each). Trimming stripped 3 bases from V and 6 bases from J, with 12 bases between. The CDR3 consists of 14 residues. Germline CDR1 and CDR2: MNHNY and SVGAGI (reference sequence). CDR3 in DNA: TGTGCCAGCAGTTATGAGGGGTCCGGCAATGAGCAGTTCTTC. This encodes CASSYEGSGNEQFF.

The sample holds a few counts of this clone. J is TRBJ1-5 and V is TRBV7-2, with D uncertain. The CDR3 loop spans 15 amino acids. Between the trimmed V and J ends, which lost 1 base and 5 bases, there was a span of 12 bases. Germline assignment: CDR1 SGHTA and CDR2 FQGNSA. The CDR3 sequence: CASSLGPKGDQPQHF. The CDR3 DNA sequence: TGTGCCAGCAGCTTAGGGCCAAAGGGCGATCAGCCCCAGCATTTT.

This rearrangement joins TRBV29-1 to TRBJ2-3; tentatively, D is TRBD2 (7 bases). V was cut by 5 bases and J by 2 bases, with 17 bases left in between. This CDR3 has 15 residues. Germline values: CDR1 SQVTM, CDR2 ANQGSEA. CDR3 residues: CSVWGGRRDTDTQYF. The CDR3 region has the DNA TGCAGCGTTTGGGGGGGGCGTCGAGACACAGATACGCAGTATTTT.

This clone was counted once. The J gene is TRBJ2-7, the V gene TRBV11-2; D ambiguous. V was trimmed by 4 bases and J by 2 bases, leaving 12 bases between them. Germline V gives CDR1 SGHAT, CDR2 FQNNGV. The CDR3 spans 14 residues. Written as DNA, the CDR3 is TGTGCCAGCAGCTCCGGCCCTAATGCCTACGAGCAGTACTTC. Residues: CASSSGPNAYEQYF.

V gene TRBV30 combines with J gene TRBJ1-5, with D perhaps TRBD1 (6 bases). Trimming left V 5 bases short and J 0 bases short, with 14 bases between. Germline V gene data show CDR1 as GTSNPN and CDR2 as SVGIG (reference sequence). The CDR3 spans 15 residues. This CDR3 reads CAWGDGTISNQPQHF. In nucleotides, the CDR3 is TGTGCCTGGGGTGACGGGACAATTAGCAATCAGCCCCAGCATTTT.

This clone was recorded once. The chain employs TRBV5-8 and TRBJ1-2, with D hard to call. In germline, CDR1 is SGHTS, CDR2 YDEGEE. Trimming took off 0 bases at V and 3 bases at J, with 9 bases between the two ends. CDR3 length: 14 residues. CDR3 amino acids: CASSLAGQHYGYTF. The DNA of the CDR3 is TGTGCCAGCAGCTTGGCCGGCCAACACTATGGCTACACCTTC.

V gene TRBV5-1 combines with J gene TRBJ1-6; 9 bases line up with TRBD1. V was clipped by 4 bases and J by 15 bases; unmatched bases: 11. Germline assignment: CDR1 SGHRS and CDR2 YFSETQ. The CDR3 contains 14 residues. CDR3 protein: CASSPGQGPTNLHF. CDR3 in DNA: TGCGCCAGCAGCCCGGGACAGGGCCCGACGAACCTCCACTTT.

The chain uses TRBV6-2 or TRBV6-3 and TRBJ2-3; 9 nucleotides align to TRBD2. V was clipped by 4 bases and J by 4 bases; unmatched bases: 6. The V gene's germline CDR1 is MNHEY and CDR2 SVGEGT. CDR3 length equals 15 residues. DNA for the CDR3: TGTGCCAGCAGTTTGGCGGGGGGGCGGGCAGATACGCAGTATTTT. As protein: CASSLAGGRADTQYF.

J is TRBJ1-6 and V is TRBV6-1, with TRBD1 as a possible D gene (5 bases). CDR3 length: 12 amino acids. V was shortened by 2 bases and J by 10 bases, with 6 bases between the two germline ends. Germline V CDR1 and CDR2: MNHNS, SASEGT. This chain's CDR3 is CASSERGSPLHF. The CDR3 nucleotides read TGTGCCAGCAGTGAAAGGGGCTCACCCCTCCACTTT.

V gene TRBV3-1 (or the pseudogene TRBV3-2) combines with J gene TRBJ1-6; a weak D match, TRBD1 (6 bases). V lost 3 bases and J lost 4, with 10 bases in between. The CDR3 has 15 residues. CDR1 is LGHDT and CDR2 is YNNKEL in the germline V gene (reference sequence). In DNA, the CDR3 is TGTGCCAGCAGCCACGGGACATCTTATAATTCACCCCTCCACTTT. Translated: CASSHGTSYNSPLHF.

The J gene is TRBJ1-2, the V gene TRBV9, with TRBD1 identical over 9 bases. The V and J ends lost 2 bases and 1 base, in that order; junction bases with no gene match: 3. From germline, CDR1 is SGDLS and CDR2 YYNGEE. The CDR3 consists of 15 residues. The DNA of the CDR3 is TGTGCCAGCAGCGTCATGACAGGGGGTAACTATGGCTACACCTTC. Its translation is CASSVMTGGNYGYTF.

The gene calls are TRBV18 and TRBJ2-7; D is uncertain. The CDR3 has 15 amino acids. Germline loops: CDR1 KGHSH, CDR2 LQKENI. Trimming removed 2 bases at V and 0 bases at J, with 11 bases between. The CDR3 reads CASSPSRQDSYEQYF. The CDR3 coding sequence is TGTGCCAGCTCACCAAGTAGGCAGGACTCCTACGAGCAGTACTTC.

The J gene is TRBJ2-7, the V gene TRBV3-1 (or the pseudogene TRBV3-2); 14 nucleotides agree with TRBD2. The junction had 4 bases not matched to a gene; V was cut back by 4 bases and J by 5 bases. The CDR3 consists of 15 residues. Germline CDR1 and CDR2: LGHDT and YNNKEL (reference sequence). This chain's CDR3 is CASSPKGLAGDEQYF. CDR3 DNA: TGTGCCAGCAGCCCTAAGGGACTAGCGGGGGACGAGCAGTACTTC.

V usage is TRBV7-2 and J usage is TRBJ1-1, with D unresolved. CDR1 SGHTA and CDR2 FQGNSA come from the germline V gene. Trimming cost V 1 base and J 1 base, with 7 bases left between them. This CDR3 comprises 14 residues. The CDR3 protein is CASSLVFTNTEAFF. CDR3 DNA sequence: TGTGCCAGCAGCTTAGTTTTTACGAACACTGAAGCTTTCTTT. Full variable domain (outside the CDR3, taken from reference TRBV7-2 and TRBJ1-1): GAGVSQSPSNKVTEKGKDVELRCDPISGHTALYWYRQSLGQGLEFLIYFQGNSAPDKSGLPSDRFSAERTGGSVSTLTIQRTQQEDSAVYLCASSLVFTNTEAFFGQGTRLTVV.

The genes are TRBV19 and TRBJ2-3; D gene ambiguous. Germline CDR1 reads LNHDA; CDR2 reads SQIVND (reference sequence). Trimming took off 3 bases at V and 9 bases at J, with 10 bases between the two ends. The CDR3 sequence is 12 residues long. The CDR3: CASSIQRSTQYF. The CDR3 DNA sequence: TGTGCCAGTAGTATTCAGAGGTCAACGCAGTATTTT.

The J gene is TRBJ1-4, the V gene TRBV5-8, with D possibly matching TRBD1 (6 bases). The CDR3 loop spans 15 amino acids. V was trimmed by 3 bases and J by 6 bases, leaving 15 bases between them. The V gene's germline CDR1 is SGHTS and CDR2 YDEGEE. DNA for the CDR3: TGTGCCAGCAGCTCCACAGGGATGGATTATGAAAAACTGTTTTTT. This sequence encodes CASSSTGMDYEKLFF.